Listed here are 14 T cell receptor beta chains from one sample, sequenced in a study of T cell responses to AZD1222 COVID-19 vaccine. TCRdb keeps only in-frame clones here, not all; method: immunoSEQ multiplex PCR. The sample lists 100,000 to 150,000 clones; roughly 90% were seen once. The specimen comprised peripheral blood, sampled on day 0 of MenACWY control vaccination. These receptors were taken from an adult in good health.

As regards this clone: The same CDR3 can be traced to other DNA sequences in this sample. The chain recombines TRBV5-4 with TRBJ1-5; D remains ambiguous. The germline gives CDR1 SGHNT, CDR2 YYREEE (reference sequence). This CDR3 spans 12 amino acids. V was shortened by 3 bases and J by 3 bases, with 4 bases between the two germline ends. CDR3 sequence reads: CASSSPNQPQHF. Written as DNA, the CDR3 is TGTGCCAGCAGCTCCCCCAATCAGCCCCAGCATTTT.

This chain uses TRBV6-5 with TRBJ1-6; D is uncertain. The germline gives CDR1 MNHEY, CDR2 SVGAGI. This CDR3 is built from 15 residues. Trimming pared 2 bases from V and 6 bases from J, leaving 11 bases between. CDR3 protein: CASSYRIGLNSPLHF. CDR3 coding DNA: TGTGCCAGCAGTTACCGAATAGGGCTTAATTCACCCCTCCACTTT.

V usage is TRBV24-1 and J usage is TRBJ2-3, with D unresolved. Germline CDR1 KGHDR, CDR2 SFDVKD. V gave up 5 bases and J gave up 2 bases, with 10 bases separating them. CDR3 length: 14 amino acids. The CDR3 spells CATSARNATDTQYF. The CDR3 DNA reads as TGTGCCACCAGTGCGAGGAACGCCACAGATACGCAGTATTTT.

V is TRBV5-1 and J is TRBJ2-7; tentatively, D is TRBD2 (6 bases). V lost 0 bases and J 1 base, leaving 14 bases between the germline ends. There are 16 residues in the CDR3. Germline V lookup: CDR1 SGHRS, CDR2 YFSETQ. The CDR3 sequence is CASSLGGLTVSYEQYF. In DNA form, the CDR3 reads TGCGCCAGCAGCTTGGGGGGACTTACTGTTTCCTACGAGCAGTACTTC.

This chain connects TRBV9 to TRBJ2-5; D remains ambiguous. The germline CDR1 and CDR2 sequences are SGDLS and YYNGEE. V lost 2 bases and J lost 1, with 6 bases in between. This CDR3 is 13 amino acids long. The chain's CDR3 is CASSVSGQETQYF. The DNA for the CDR3 is TGTGCCAGCAGCGTTTCTGGCCAAGAGACCCAGTACTTC.

The V gene is TRBV6-5, the J gene TRBJ2-7; 8 bases are a match to TRBD1. Unmatched junction bases numbered 6, after V lost 7 bases and J lost 1 base. Germline CDR1 is MNHEY and CDR2 is SVGAGI. The CDR3 runs 14 residues. The CDR3 DNA sequence: TGTGCCAGCATTACAGGGGGATCGTCCTACGAGCAGTACTTC. Its protein product is CASITGGSSYEQYF.

V usage is TRBV9 and J usage is TRBJ2-6, with D perhaps matching TRBD2 (5 bases). V lost 0 bases, J lost 2 bases, and 12 bases lay in between. Looked up from germline, CDR1 is SGDLS and CDR2 is YYNGEE. CDR3 length: 17 amino acids. The CDR3 loop reads CASSVATEGTGANVLTF. For the CDR3, the DNA is TGTGCCAGCAGCGTAGCTACAGAGGGAACTGGGGCCAACGTCCTGACTTTC.

V and J are TRBV14 and TRBJ2-3; D is perhaps TRBD2 (6 bases). Germline assignment: CDR1 SGHDN and CDR2 FVKESK. V lost 3 bases to trimming and J lost 3 bases, with 19 bases between them. The CDR3 contains 17 residues. For the CDR3, the DNA is TGTGCCAGCAGCCAGTGGGTAGGGAGGAGTTTGACAGATACGCAGTATTTT. Its translation is CASSQWVGRSLTDTQYF.

The chain uses TRBV12-3 or TRBV12-4 and TRBJ1-2; D may be TRBD1 (6 bases). The CDR3 sequence is 13 residues long. The V gene lost 10 bases and the J gene lost 7 bases, with 19 bases spanning the gap. CDR3 region: CATFLGGAAGYTF. As DNA, the CDR3 is TGTGCCACTTTTCTGGGGGGCGCCGCTGGCTACACCTTC.

A single count supports this clone. V usage is TRBV9 and J usage is TRBJ2-2; D is uncertain. Per germline, CDR1 SGDLS and CDR2 YYNGEE. This CDR3 is built from 16 residues. Between the trimmed V and J ends, which lost 0 bases and 0 bases, there was a span of 9 bases. The CDR3: CASSVARPTNTGELFF. CDR3 sequence (DNA): TGTGCCAGCAGCGTAGCAAGGCCGACGAACACCGGGGAGCTGTTTTTT.

As DNA, the CDR3 is TGTGCCAGCAGCCCGGAGCGGGGCCTATACAATGAGCAGTTCTTC. It translates to CASSPERGLYNEQFF. The rearrangement links TRBV5-4 to TRBJ2-1, with 7 bases matching TRBD2. V lost 4 bases and J lost 4; bases outside the gene matches: 8. The germline V gene has CDR1 SGHNT and CDR2 YYREEE (reference sequence). The CDR3 sequence is 15 residues long.

V usage is TRBV9 and J usage is TRBJ2-1; D remains ambiguous. The germline V and J ends were trimmed by 0 bases and 5 bases, with 12 bases remaining between them. This CDR3 has 15 residues. CDR1 and CDR2 (germline): SGDLS, YYNGEE. DNA of the CDR3: TGTGCCAGCAGCGTAGCCCTGGGAAGGGACAATGAGCAGTTCTTC. Residues: CASSVALGRDNEQFF.

The chain recombines TRBV27 with TRBJ2-3; 7 bases match TRBD2. V lost 5 bases to trimming and J lost 2 bases; unmatched junction nucleotides: 4. Germline-derived CDR1 and CDR2 are MNHEY and SMNVEV (reference sequence). The CDR3 is 14 residues long. The DNA for the CDR3 is TGTGCCAGCAGTCCCCAGCGGGACACAGATACGCAGTATTTT. This gives the protein CASSPQRDTDTQYF.

V usage is TRBV9 and J usage is TRBJ2-7; unclear D gene. Germline CDR1 SGDLS, CDR2 YYNGEE. Trimming left V 0 bases short and J 7 bases short, with 17 bases between. CDR3 size: 15 residues. The CDR3 region has the DNA TGTGCCAGCAGCGTAGAGCCGAGCGCCAGTCGGGAGCAGTACTTC. Protein: CASSVEPSASREQYF.